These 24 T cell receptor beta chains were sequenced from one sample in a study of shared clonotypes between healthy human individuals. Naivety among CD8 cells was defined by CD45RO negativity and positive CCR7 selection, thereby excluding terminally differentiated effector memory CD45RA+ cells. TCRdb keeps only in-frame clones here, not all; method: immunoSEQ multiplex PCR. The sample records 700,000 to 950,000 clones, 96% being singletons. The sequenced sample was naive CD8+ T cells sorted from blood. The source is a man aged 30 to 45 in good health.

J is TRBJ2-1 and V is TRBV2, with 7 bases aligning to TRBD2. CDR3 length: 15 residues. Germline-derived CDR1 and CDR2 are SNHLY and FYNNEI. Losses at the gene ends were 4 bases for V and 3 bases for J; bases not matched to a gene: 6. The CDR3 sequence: CASSVYGRSYNEQFF. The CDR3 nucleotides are TGTGCCAGCAGTGTGTACGGGAGGAGCTACAATGAGCAGTTCTTC.

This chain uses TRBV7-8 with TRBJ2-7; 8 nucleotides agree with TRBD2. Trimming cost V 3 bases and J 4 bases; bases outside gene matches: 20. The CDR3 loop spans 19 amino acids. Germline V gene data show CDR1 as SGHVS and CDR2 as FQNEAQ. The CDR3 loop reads CASSFYPGTSEALFYEQYF. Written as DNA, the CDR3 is TGTGCCAGCAGCTTCTATCCCGGGACTAGTGAGGCTCTCTTTTACGAGCAGTACTTC.

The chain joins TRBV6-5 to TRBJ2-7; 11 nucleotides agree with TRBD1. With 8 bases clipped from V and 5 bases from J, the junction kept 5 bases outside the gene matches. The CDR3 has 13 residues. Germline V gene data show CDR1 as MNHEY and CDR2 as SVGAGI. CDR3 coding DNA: TGTGCCAGCGGAGGACAGGGGGCGAACGAGCAGTACTTC. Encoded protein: CASGGQGANEQYF.

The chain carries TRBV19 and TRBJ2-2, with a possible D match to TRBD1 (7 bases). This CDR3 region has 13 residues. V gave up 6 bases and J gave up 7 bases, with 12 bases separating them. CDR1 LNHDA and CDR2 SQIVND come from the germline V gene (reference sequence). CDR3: CASRPGGGGELFF. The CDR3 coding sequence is TGTGCCAGTAGACCAGGGGGAGGCGGGGAGCTGTTTTTT.

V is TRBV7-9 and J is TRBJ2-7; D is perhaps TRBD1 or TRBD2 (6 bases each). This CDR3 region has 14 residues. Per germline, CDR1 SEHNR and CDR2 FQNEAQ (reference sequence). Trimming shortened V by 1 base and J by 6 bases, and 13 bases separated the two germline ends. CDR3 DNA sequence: TGTGCCAGCAGCTTAGGCGGGAAGGGGGGCGAGCAGTACTTC. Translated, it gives CASSLGGKGGEQYF.

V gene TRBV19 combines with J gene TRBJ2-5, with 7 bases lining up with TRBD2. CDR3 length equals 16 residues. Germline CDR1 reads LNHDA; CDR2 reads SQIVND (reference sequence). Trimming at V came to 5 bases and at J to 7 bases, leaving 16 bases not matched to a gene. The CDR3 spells CASSSDSLGSGGTQYF. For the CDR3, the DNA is TGTGCCAGTAGTTCCGACTCGTTGGGATCGGGAGGGACCCAGTACTTC. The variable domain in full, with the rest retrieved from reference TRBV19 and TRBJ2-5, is DGGITQSPKYLFRKEGQNVTLSCEQNLNHDAMYWYRQDPGQGLRLIYYSQIVNDFQKGDIAEGYSVSREKKESFPLTVTSAQKNPTAFYLCASSSDSLGSGGTQYFGPGTRLLVL.

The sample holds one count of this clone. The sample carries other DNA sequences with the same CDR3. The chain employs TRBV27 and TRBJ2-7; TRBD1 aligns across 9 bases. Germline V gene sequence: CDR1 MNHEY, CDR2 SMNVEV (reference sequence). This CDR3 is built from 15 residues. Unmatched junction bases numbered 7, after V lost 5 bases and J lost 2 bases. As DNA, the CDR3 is TGTGCCAGCAGTCTAGGGACAGGGTCCCCCTACGAGCAGTACTTC. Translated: CASSLGTGSPYEQYF.

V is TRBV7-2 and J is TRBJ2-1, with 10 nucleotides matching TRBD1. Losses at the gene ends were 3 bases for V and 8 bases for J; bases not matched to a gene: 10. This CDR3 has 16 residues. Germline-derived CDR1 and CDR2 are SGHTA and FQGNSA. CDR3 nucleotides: TGTGCCAGCAGCTTGACCCTCGGGGACAGGGGATATGAGCAGTTCTTC. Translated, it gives CASSLTLGDRGYEQFF.

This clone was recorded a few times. The CDR3 DNA reads as TGCAGCGCCGAAGCGGGGGGGGCCCAGTACTTC. Translation gives CSAEAGGAQYF. The rearrangement uses TRBV29-1 and TRBJ2-5; 10 bases line up with TRBD2. The ends lost 7 bases at V and 9 bases at J; junction bases unmatched: 5. Germline CDR1 is SQVTM and CDR2 is ANQGSEA. The CDR3 is 11 residues long.

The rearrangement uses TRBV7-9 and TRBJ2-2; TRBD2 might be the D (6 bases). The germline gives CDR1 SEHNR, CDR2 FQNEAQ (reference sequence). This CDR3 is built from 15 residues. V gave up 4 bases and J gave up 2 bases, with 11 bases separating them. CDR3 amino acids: CASSSRDLNTGELFF. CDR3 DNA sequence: TGTGCCAGCAGCTCCCGGGACTTAAACACCGGGGAGCTGTTTTTT.

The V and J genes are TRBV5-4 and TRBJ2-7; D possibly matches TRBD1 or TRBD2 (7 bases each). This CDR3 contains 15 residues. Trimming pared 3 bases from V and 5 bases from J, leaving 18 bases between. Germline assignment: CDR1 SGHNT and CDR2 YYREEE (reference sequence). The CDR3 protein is CASSSRGEGLDEQYF. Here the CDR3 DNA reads TGTGCCAGCAGCTCCAGGGGGGAGGGCCTAGACGAGCAGTACTTC.

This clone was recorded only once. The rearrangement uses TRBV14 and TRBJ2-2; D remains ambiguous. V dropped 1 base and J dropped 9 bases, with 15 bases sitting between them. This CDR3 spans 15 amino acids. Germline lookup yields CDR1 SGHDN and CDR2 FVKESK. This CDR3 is CASSQVAYGSRELFF. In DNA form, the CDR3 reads TGTGCCAGCAGCCAAGTAGCCTACGGGTCTAGGGAGCTGTTTTTT.

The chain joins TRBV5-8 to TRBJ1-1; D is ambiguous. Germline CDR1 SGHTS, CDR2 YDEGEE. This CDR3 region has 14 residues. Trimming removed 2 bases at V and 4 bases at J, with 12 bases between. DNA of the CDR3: TGTGCCAGCAGCTTACTGGACTGGGGCACTGAAGCTTTCTTT. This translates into CASSLLDWGTEAFF.

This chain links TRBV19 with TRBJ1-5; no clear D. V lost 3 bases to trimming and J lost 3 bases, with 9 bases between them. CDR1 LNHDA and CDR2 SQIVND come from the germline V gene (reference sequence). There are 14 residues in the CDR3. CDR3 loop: CASSMGGNNQPQHF. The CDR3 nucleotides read TGTGCCAGTAGTATGGGCGGGAACAATCAGCCCCAGCATTTT.

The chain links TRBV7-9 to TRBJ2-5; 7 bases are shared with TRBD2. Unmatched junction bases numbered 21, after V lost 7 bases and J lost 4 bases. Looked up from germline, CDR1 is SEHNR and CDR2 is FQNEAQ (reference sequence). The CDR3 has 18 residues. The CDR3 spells CASTQLPGGFFSRETQYF. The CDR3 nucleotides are TGTGCCAGCACGCAACTACCGGGAGGATTCTTTTCGAGAGAGACCCAGTACTTC.

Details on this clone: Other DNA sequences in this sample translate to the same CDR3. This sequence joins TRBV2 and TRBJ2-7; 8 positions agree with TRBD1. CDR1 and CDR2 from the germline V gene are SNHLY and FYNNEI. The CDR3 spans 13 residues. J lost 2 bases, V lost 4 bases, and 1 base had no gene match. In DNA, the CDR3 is TGTGCCAGCAGTGCAGGGGGCCCCTACGAGCAGTACTTC. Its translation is CASSAGGPYEQYF. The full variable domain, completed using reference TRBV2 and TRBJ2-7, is EPEVTQTPSHQVTQMGQEVILRCVPISNHLYFYWYRQILGQKVEFLVSFYNNEISEKSEIFDDQFSVERPDGSNFTLKIRSTKLEDSAMYFCASSAGGPYEQYFGPGTRLTVT.

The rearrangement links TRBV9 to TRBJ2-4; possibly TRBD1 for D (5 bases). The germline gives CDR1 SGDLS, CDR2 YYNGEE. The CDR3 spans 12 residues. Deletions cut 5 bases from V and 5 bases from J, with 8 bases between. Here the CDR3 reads CASSSRENIQYF. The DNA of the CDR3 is TGTGCCAGCAGTTCCAGGGAAAACATTCAGTACTTC.

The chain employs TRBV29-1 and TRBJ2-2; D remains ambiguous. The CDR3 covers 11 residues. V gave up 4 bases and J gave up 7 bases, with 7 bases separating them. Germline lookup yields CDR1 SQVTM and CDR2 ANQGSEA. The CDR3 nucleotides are TGCAGCGTTGTGTTGGTCGGGGAGCTGTTTTTT. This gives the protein CSVVLVGELFF.

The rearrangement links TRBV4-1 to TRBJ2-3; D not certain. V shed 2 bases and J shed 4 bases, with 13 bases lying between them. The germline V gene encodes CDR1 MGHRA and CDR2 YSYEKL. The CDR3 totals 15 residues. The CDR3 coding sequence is TGCGCCAGCAGCCAAAACCCCTCCGGTGCAGATACGCAGTATTTT. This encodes CASSQNPSGADTQYF.

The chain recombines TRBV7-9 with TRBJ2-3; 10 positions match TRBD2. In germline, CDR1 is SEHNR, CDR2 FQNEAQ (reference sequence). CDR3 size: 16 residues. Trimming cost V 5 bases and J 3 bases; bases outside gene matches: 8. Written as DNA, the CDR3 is TGTGCCAGCAGCCCCCCTAGCGGGAGATTGACAGATACGCAGTATTTT. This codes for CASSPPSGRLTDTQYF.

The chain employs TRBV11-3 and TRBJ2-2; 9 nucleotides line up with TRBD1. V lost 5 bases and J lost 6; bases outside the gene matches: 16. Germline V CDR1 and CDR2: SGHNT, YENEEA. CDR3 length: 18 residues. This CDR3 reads CASSTTFPGQGMAGELFF. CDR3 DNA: TGTGCCAGCAGCACAACCTTCCCGGGACAGGGTATGGCCGGGGAGCTGTTTTTT.

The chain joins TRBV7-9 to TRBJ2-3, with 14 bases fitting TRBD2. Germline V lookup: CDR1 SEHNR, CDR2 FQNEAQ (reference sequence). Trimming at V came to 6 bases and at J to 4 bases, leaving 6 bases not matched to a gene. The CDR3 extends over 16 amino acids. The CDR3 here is CASRSGGLAGADTQYF. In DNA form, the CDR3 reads TGTGCCAGCAGATCGGGGGGACTAGCGGGAGCAGATACGCAGTATTTT.

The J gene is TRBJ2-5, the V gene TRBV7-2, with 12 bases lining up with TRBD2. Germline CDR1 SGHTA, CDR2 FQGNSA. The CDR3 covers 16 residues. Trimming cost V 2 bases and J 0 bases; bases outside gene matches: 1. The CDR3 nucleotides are TGTGCCAGCAGCTTACTAGCGGGAGGGGACCAAGAGACCCAGTACTTC. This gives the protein CASSLLAGGDQETQYF.

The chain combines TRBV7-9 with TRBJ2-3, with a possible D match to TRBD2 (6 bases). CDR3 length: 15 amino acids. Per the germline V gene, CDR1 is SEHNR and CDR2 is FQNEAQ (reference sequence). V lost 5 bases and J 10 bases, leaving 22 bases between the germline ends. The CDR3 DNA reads TGTGCCAGCAGCAACCTGCGGGATGGGACGGAGGCGCAGTATTTT. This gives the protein CASSNLRDGTEAQYF.